This entry is about one TCR beta chain. Antigen: not known. CDR1 and CDR2 (germline): LNHDA, SQIVND (reference sequence). The CDR3 loop spans 17 amino acids. V dropped 7 bases and J dropped 0; count of bases not matched to a gene: 8. It was with 60 Vbeta and 13 Jbeta primers that the PCR ran. This table comes from immunoSEQ multiplex PCR, and its TCRdb copy is limited to in-frame clones, with some not included. The sample has some 130,000 clones; 82% are singletons. The sample originates from a study of cytomegalovirus exposure and HLA in healthy donors. Study outcomes and limitations: For TCR beta chains, V- and J-gene trimming was later linked to a missense DCLRE1C variant.

At collection, donors were nominally healthy, but unrecorded immune exposures were probable. The clonotype comes from a male donor in good health and CMV-seropositive. V usage is TRBV19 and J usage is TRBJ2-6; the match to TRBD1 covers 8 bases. Sequencing was done on a sample of PBMCs. This CDR3 reads CASKSGTGHSGANVLTF. The CDR3 region has the DNA TGTGCCAGTAAGTCCGGGACAGGCCACTCTGGGGCCAACGTCCTGACTTTC. Supplemented by reference TRBV19 and TRBJ2-6, the full variable domain reads DGGITQSPKYLFRKEGQNVTLSCEQNLNHDAMYWYRQDPGQGLRLIYYSQIVNDFQKGDIAEGYSVSREKKESFPLTVTSAQKNPTAFYLCASKSGTGHSGANVLTFGAGSRLTVL.